The T cell receptor (beta chain) under discussion was sequenced for a study of vaccination and CD4 T cells after COVID-19. The germline CDR1 and CDR2 sequences are SEHNR and FQNEAQ (reference sequence). V lost 3 bases, J lost 2 bases, and 1 base lay in between. There are 12 residues in the CDR3. An Oncomine TCR Beta short-read assay was used to sequence the DNA from cultured CD4+ T cells. In TCRdb, the PCR reads were re-called with MiXCR into one record per CDR3 protein. Counted here are thousands of distinct CDR3 sequences, around 70% occurring once; the ten biggest clones make up over 15%. The table lists this clonotype with a count of one. Its antigen is currently unknown. Treatment here: approximately 9-day PBMC culture with coronavirus spike peptide pools or control peptides (ViraFEST assay). For ViraFEST, peptide pools expanded antigen-specific T cells, after which the TCRs were sequenced. IL-2 at 10 IU/ml and peptide pools at around 10 ug/ml were added to PBMCs cultured at roughly 2 million per well. Half the growth medium was swapped for new IL-2 medium on days 3 and 7. Negative-selection isolation of CD4+ T cells was performed after 10 days of culture.

The sequence derives from a human donor who had recovered from COVID-19. Sequencing was done on a sample of CD4+ T cells from blood, cultured in vitro. The V and J genes are TRBV7-9 and TRBJ2-2, with D hard to call. The CDR3 sequence: CASSFNTGELFF. The CDR3 DNA reads TGTGCCAGCAGCTTTAACACCGGGGAGCTGTTTTTT.